These 15 T cell receptor beta chains originate from one sample sequenced in a study of CD8+CD57+ T cells in acquired aplastic anemia. The template for TCR beta VDJ and CDR3 sequence profiling was genomic DNA. TCRdb independently ran MiXCR on the reads; one entry per CDR3 protein. The sample consists of some 190,000 distinct CDR3 sequences, around 45% of them appearing once. Sequencing was done on a sample of sorted CD4+, CD8+, or CD8+CD57+ T cells (not recorded which) from PBMCs. These receptors were obtained from a human donor in good health.

The CDR3 sequence is CASSEAVRSQGYTF. In DNA form, the CDR3 reads TGTGCCAGCAGTGAAGCCGTCCGCTCTCAGGGCTACACCTTC. The rearrangement uses TRBV2 and TRBJ1-2; D gene unclear. Germline-derived CDR1 and CDR2 are SNHLY and FYNNEI. Trimming took off 0 bases at V and 8 bases at J, with 13 bases between the two ends. The CDR3 sequence is 14 residues long.

The V call is TRBV7-8, the J call TRBJ1-5; a weak D match, TRBD1 (6 bases). The CDR3 contains 16 residues. CDR1 and CDR2 from the germline V gene are SGHVS and FQNEAQ. V was trimmed by 5 bases and J by 4 bases, leaving 18 bases between them. The CDR3 loop is CASSPKGTFRNQPQHF. The DNA for the CDR3 is TGTGCCAGCAGCCCTAAAGGGACATTCCGAAATCAGCCCCAGCATTTT.

This clonotype was observed at least ten times. The CDR3 spells CASSLVAGGVGEQYF. The CDR3 DNA follows: TGCGCCAGCAGCTTGGTCGCCGGTGGTGTGGGCGAGCAGTACTTC. This chain uses TRBV5-1 with TRBJ2-7; D remains ambiguous. This CDR3 has 15 amino acids. From germline, CDR1 is SGHRS and CDR2 YFSETQ. Trimming pared 0 bases from V and 6 bases from J, leaving 16 bases between.

As concerns this clonotype: At one boundary the junction diverges from the germline segment, which might be a read error. The genes are TRBV11-2 and TRBJ2-1; D is perhaps TRBD2 (6 bases). Germline loops: CDR1 SGHAT, CDR2 FQNNGV. There are 17 residues in the CDR3. In DNA, the CDR3 is TGTGCCAACAGCTTAGAGGGCGGGACGGCCGGCGTCGGGGAGCAGTTCTTC. It yields the protein CANSLEGGTAGVGEQFF.

The CDR3 loop reads CASSNPPGLAGPNEQFF. As DNA, the CDR3 is TGTGCCAGCAGTAATCCCCCGGGACTAGCGGGTCCCAATGAGCAGTTCTTC. The rearrangement joins TRBV11-2 to TRBJ2-1, with 12 bases that match TRBD2. CDR1 SGHAT and CDR2 FQNNGV come from the germline V gene. Trimming took 6 bases from V and 6 from J; bases not matched to a gene: 12. The CDR3 loop spans 17 amino acids.

This clonotype was recorded many times. V and J are TRBV6-1 and TRBJ2-5, with D possibly matching TRBD1 (6 bases). CDR1 MNHNS and CDR2 SASEGT come from the germline V gene. V was clipped by 11 bases and J by 2 bases, with 21 bases between them. The CDR3 loop spans 15 amino acids. CDR3 sequence: CAGKRTANLQETQYF. The CDR3 bases are TGTGCCGGAAAAAGGACAGCAAACCTTCAAGAGACCCAGTACTTC.

On this clonotype itself: The final CDR3 position lacks the conserved phenylalanine or tryptophan, pointing to a likely read error. The chain couples TRBV2 to TRBJ2-5; D call uncertain. Germline-derived CDR1 and CDR2 are SNHLY and FYNNEI. The V end was cut by 2 bases, the J end by 3 bases, with 7 bases between. This CDR3 spans 13 amino acids. CDR3 loop: CASSENREETQYL. The CDR3 DNA follows: TGTGCCAGCAGTGAAAACCGAGAAGAGACCCAGTACTTA.

Concerning this clonotype: At one of its ends the junction is not consistent with the germline gene, which may arise from a read error. This chain connects TRBV24-1 to TRBJ2-7, with 9 bases identical to TRBD1. The CDR3 loop spans 14 amino acids. Per germline, CDR1 KGHDR and CDR2 SFDVKD. The CDR3 DNA is TGTGCCACCAGTGATTCCGGGACAGGGCCTGAGCGGTACTTC. Protein product: CATSDSGTGPERYF.

There are many counts of this clonotype. This chain uses TRBV7-9 with TRBJ1-6; TRBD1 aligns across 8 bases. Losses at the gene ends were 7 bases for V and 0 bases for J; bases not matched to a gene: 5. CDR1 is SEHNR and CDR2 is FQNEAQ in the germline V gene (reference sequence). The CDR3 covers 16 residues. CDR3 sequence (DNA): TGTGCCAGCACCGGACAGGGAGGCTCCTATAATTCACCCCTCCACTTT. This sequence encodes CASTGQGGSYNSPLHF.

In its sample, this clonotype was seen once. A much larger clone sits a single nucleotide away, making a read error possible. The chain uses TRBV5-4 and TRBJ2-7; TRBD1 aligns across 9 bases. The trim removed 2 bases at V and 7 bases at J, leaving 7 bases unmatched. Germline CDR1 is SGHNT and CDR2 is YYREEE (reference sequence). The CDR3 is 14 residues long. The CDR3 protein is CASSFQTGGHEQYF. The CDR3 DNA reads as TGTGCCAGCAGCTTCCAGACAGGGGGGCATGAGCAGTACTTC.

The V call is TRBV11-2, the J call TRBJ2-2, with 7 bases identical to TRBD1. Germline V gene sequence: CDR1 SGHAT, CDR2 FQNNGV. V was pared by 2 bases and J by 1 base, with 4 bases of the junction left unmatched. The CDR3 loop spans 16 amino acids. CDR3 nucleotides: TGTGCCAGCAGCTTAATGGGACAGATGAACACCGGGGAGCTGTTTTTT. Translation: CASSLMGQMNTGELFF.

This clonotype has more than one count but fewer than ten. The chain joins TRBV25-1 to TRBJ1-6; D not resolved. Germline V CDR1 and CDR2: MGHDK, SYGVNS. This CDR3 is 14 amino acids long. V was shortened by 0 bases and J by 9 bases, with 9 bases between the two germline ends. The CDR3 reads CASSEYSQSSPLHF. In DNA form, the CDR3 reads TGTGCCAGCAGTGAATATAGTCAGAGTTCACCCCTCCACTTT.

This clonotype has a count of ten or more. This chain uses TRBV14 with TRBJ2-1; D may correspond to TRBD1 or TRBD2 (5 bases each). CDR1 and CDR2 from the germline V gene are SGHDN and FVKESK. V lost 1 base to trimming and J lost 11 bases, with 15 bases between them. The CDR3 loop spans 14 amino acids. This CDR3 is CASSQVGGWPKQFF. The CDR3 coding sequence is TGTGCCAGCAGCCAAGTTGGGGGTTGGCCAAAGCAGTTCTTC.

The rearrangement joins TRBV19 to TRBJ2-2; no clear D gene. V dropped 6 bases and J dropped 8 bases, with 10 bases sitting between them. The CDR3 is 12 residues long. Germline CDR1 is LNHDA and CDR2 is SQIVND (reference sequence). The CDR3: CASRWTTGELFF. The CDR3 DNA follows: TGTGCCAGTAGATGGACGACAGGGGAGCTGTTTTTT.

This clonotype occurred a few times. V usage is TRBV4-3 and J usage is TRBJ2-6; the D is unclear. The germline CDR1 and CDR2 sequences are LGHNA and YSLEER. CDR3 length: 19 amino acids. With 2 bases removed from V and 0 bases from J, the gap between germline ends came to 17 bases. CDR3 nucleotide sequence: TGCGCCAGCAGCCAAAGCCCCTCGACGGTTACCTCTGGGGCCAACGTCCTGACTTTC. Its translation: CASSQSPSTVTSGANVLTF.